This T cell receptor (beta chain) was captured in a study of cytomegalovirus exposure and HLA in healthy donors. A multiplex PCR was run with 60 Vbeta primers and 13 Jbeta primers. Assay used: immunoSEQ multiplex PCR; TCRdb lists only in-frame clones, some missing. The data contain some 150,000 clones, approximately 80% of them singletons. Between the trimmed V and J ends, which lost 3 bases and 0 bases, there was a span of 5 bases. This CDR3 has 13 amino acids. Germline assignment: CDR1 SGHTA and CDR2 FQGTGA. By its share, this clone is medium-sized. The sample consisted of PBMCs. The sequence derives from a woman in her forties in good health and CMV-seropositive. J is TRBJ1-1 and V is TRBV7-3; D gene unclear. CDR3 amino acids: CASSFRVNTEAFF. In DNA form, the CDR3 reads TGTGCCAGCAGCTTCCGGGTGAACACTGAAGCTTTCTTT.